The 17 T cell receptor beta chains in this list originate from one sample, sequenced in a study of OX40 agonist ivuxolimab in advanced cancers. Method: immunoSEQ multiplex PCR; TCRdb's copy keeps in-frame clones and lacks some. In the table there are about 96,000 clones, about 90% of which are singletons. The source was CD4+ or CD8+ T cells sorted from blood, collected in a trial of the OX40 agonist ivuxolimab. Receptors originate from an adult with an advanced solid tumor such as melanoma, head and neck, liver or kidney cancer.

This sequence joins TRBV10-3 and TRBJ1-2; 11 bases align to TRBD1. The trim removed 7 bases at V and 10 bases at J, leaving 17 bases unmatched. From germline, CDR1 is ENHRY and CDR2 SYGVKD. The CDR3 is made up of 16 amino acids. The CDR3 region is CAIINEVESGQGVYTF. The CDR3 DNA reads as TGTGCCATCATCAATGAGGTTGAATCGGGACAGGGGGTCTACACCTTC.

CDR3: CARSRLASYNEQFF. Written as DNA, the CDR3 is TGTGCCAGAAGCCGGCTAGCGTCCTACAATGAGCAGTTCTTC. The chain employs TRBV5-3 and TRBJ2-1; maybe TRBD2 (6 bases). Being an ORF, TRBV5-3 has a function that is uncertain. Trimming removed 4 bases from V and 1 base from J, with 9 bases in between. The CDR3 has 14 residues.

The CDR3 sequence is CASRNTVSAGGSHTDTQYF. The CDR3 DNA sequence: TGTGCCAGCAGGAACACAGTCTCGGCGGGAGGGTCTCACACAGATACGCAGTATTTT. V gene TRBV27 combines with J gene TRBJ2-3, with 9 bases aligning to TRBD2. Germline loops: CDR1 MNHEY, CDR2 SMNVEV (reference sequence). The CDR3 is 19 residues long. With 6 bases clipped from V and 2 bases from J, the junction kept 18 bases outside the gene matches.

V usage is TRBV11-3 and J usage is TRBJ2-3; D not certain. The germline gives CDR1 SGHNT, CDR2 YENEEA. The CDR3 runs to 14 residues. V lost 5 bases and J lost 1, with 10 bases in between. The CDR3 spells CASSLGWGTDTQYF. The CDR3 DNA reads as TGTGCCAGCAGCCTAGGGTGGGGCACAGATACGCAGTATTTT.

This clone was detected once. This chain links TRBV4-1 with TRBJ2-5; no firm D call. Germline values: CDR1 MGHRA, CDR2 YSYEKL. Trimming removed 0 bases at V and 5 bases at J, with 16 bases between. There are 16 residues in the CDR3. CDR3 sequence reads: CASSQDRSPRRETQYF. The CDR3 DNA is TGCGCCAGCAGCCAAGATCGGTCCCCCCGTCGGGAGACCCAGTACTTC.

The chain couples TRBV9 to TRBJ2-3, with D uncertain. V gave up 1 base and J gave up 6 bases, with 12 bases separating them. CDR1 is SGDLS and CDR2 is YYNGEE in the germline V gene. CDR3 length equals 14 residues. CDR3 DNA sequence: TGTGCCAGCAGCGTACGGGTTGACGCGGATACGCAGTATTTT. Amino acid sequence: CASSVRVDADTQYF.

The chain couples TRBV28 to TRBJ2-7; D not resolved. The CDR3 is 14 amino acids. Germline CDR1 and CDR2: MDHEN and SYDVKM. Trimming cost V 5 bases and J 2 bases, with 13 bases left between them. The CDR3: CASSKDQVPYEQYF. CDR3 bases: TGTGCCAGCAGTAAGGACCAGGTCCCCTACGAGCAGTACTTC.

This clone showed up just once. The rearrangement links TRBV5-4 to TRBJ2-5, with a weak D call TRBD1 (5 bases). The CDR3 covers 15 residues. CDR1 and CDR2 (germline): SGHNT, YYREEE (reference sequence). Trimming shortened V by 0 bases and J by 1 base, and 10 bases separated the two germline ends. This chain's CDR3 is CASSLDWGSQETQYF. CDR3 nucleotides: TGTGCCAGCAGCTTGGATTGGGGCTCCCAAGAGACCCAGTACTTC.

The chain is built from TRBV6-6 and TRBJ2-1; D could derive from TRBD1 or TRBD2 (5 bases each). The V end was cut by 6 bases, the J end by 8 bases, with 17 bases between. CDR3 length: 14 amino acids. The germline V gene has CDR1 MNHNY and CDR2 SVGAGI (reference sequence). For the CDR3, the DNA is TGTGCCAGCAGCGGGGCTCCCGTTCGGGATGAGCAGTTCTTC. Its protein is CASSGAPVRDEQFF.

This chain links TRBV19 with TRBJ2-7; D is unresolved. V was clipped by 0 bases and J by 1 base, with 7 bases between them. The CDR3 spans 14 residues. Germline lookup yields CDR1 LNHDA and CDR2 SQIVND (reference sequence). In DNA form, the CDR3 reads TGTGCCAGTAGTATAGATCACAGATCCTACGAGCAGTACTTC. Amino acids: CASSIDHRSYEQYF.

V is TRBV9 and J is TRBJ2-3; TRBD2 matches 12 bases. The CDR3 contains 16 residues. After removal of 2 bases from V and 1 base from J, the junction contained 2 bases not matched to a gene. CDR1 and CDR2 (germline): SGDLS, YYNGEE. The CDR3 protein is CASSVLAGGGTDTQYF. For the CDR3, the DNA is TGTGCCAGCAGCGTTCTAGCGGGGGGGGGCACAGATACGCAGTATTTT.

The chain is built from TRBV29-1 and TRBJ2-7; tentatively, D is TRBD1 (6 bases). V lost 1 base to trimming and J lost 3 bases, with 13 bases between them. Germline lookup yields CDR1 SQVTM and CDR2 ANQGSEA. CDR3 size: 14 residues. The CDR3 DNA reads as TGCAGCGTTGAAGGGGCAGGGGCTTTCTACGAGCAGTACTTC. It translates to CSVEGAGAFYEQYF.

V gene TRBV19 combines with J gene TRBJ1-4; D is undetermined. This CDR3 contains 13 residues. The germline V gene encodes CDR1 LNHDA and CDR2 SQIVND (reference sequence). Trimming took off 11 bases at V and 6 bases at J, with 16 bases between the two ends. DNA of the CDR3: TGTGCCGTCGCTAGGCGGCCTTATGAAAAACTGTTTTTT. Encoded protein: CAVARRPYEKLFF. The complete variable domain, with remaining parts taken from reference TRBV19 and TRBJ1-4, reads DGGITQSPKYLFRKEGQNVTLSCEQNLNHDAMYWYRQDPGQGLRLIYYSQIVNDFQKGDIAEGYSVSREKKESFPLTVTSAQKNPTAFYLCAVARRPYEKLFFGSGTQLSVL.

The V gene is TRBV27, the J gene TRBJ2-1; 12 bases match TRBD2. With 8 bases clipped from V and 5 bases from J, the junction kept 1 base outside the gene matches. Germline V lookup: CDR1 MNHEY, CDR2 SMNVEV (reference sequence). The CDR3 extends over 13 amino acids. CDR3: CASGLAGNNEQFF. CDR3 DNA sequence: TGTGCCAGCGGACTAGCGGGAAACAATGAGCAGTTCTTC.

This clone appeared a single time. The CDR3 protein is CASSPRWGEQFF. The DNA of the CDR3 is TGTGCCAGCAGCCCTAGGTGGGGTGAGCAGTTCTTC. V gene TRBV11-3 combines with J gene TRBJ2-1; D is unclear. CDR1 and CDR2 (germline): SGHNT, YENEEA. CDR3 length equals 12 residues. Trimming left V 5 bases short and J 9 bases short, with 11 bases between.

The chain uses TRBV29-1 and TRBJ2-2; no firm D call. The CDR3 runs to 11 residues. CDR1 is SQVTM, CDR2 ANQGSEA, per germline. V was pared by 7 bases and J by 6 bases, with 9 bases between. The CDR3 protein is CSAYGPGELFF. DNA of the CDR3: TGCAGCGCTTATGGTCCCGGGGAGCTGTTTTTT.

This rearrangement joins TRBV10-3 to TRBJ2-2; TRBD2 agrees at 10 bases. Losses at the gene ends were 6 bases for V and 7 bases for J; bases not matched to a gene: 5. The CDR3 contains 14 residues. CDR1 and CDR2 from the germline V gene are ENHRY and SYGVKD. Here the CDR3 reads CAISGLAEGGELFF. DNA of the CDR3: TGTGCCATCAGCGGACTAGCGGAGGGCGGGGAGCTGTTTTTT.